Below are 5 T cell receptor beta chains sequenced from a single sample in a study of prognosis after radiotherapy for stage I lung cancer. Genomic DNA yielded TCR beta CDR3, amplified by two-round multiplex PCR. Used in first-round PCR were primers specific to each TRBV and TRBJ gene. From the multiplex PCR reads, TCRdb called clonotypes with MiXCR, one entry per CDR3 protein. This sample has around 18,000 distinct CDR3 sequences; around 30% occur once, and the top ten carry about 33%. Sample: PBMCs, taken before or after stereotactic body radiation therapy (not recorded which). All receptors come from a donor over 45 with non-small cell lung cancer.

This clonotype was picked up many times. The V call is TRBV27, the J call TRBJ2-3; maybe TRBD1 (5 bases). CDR3 length: 14 residues. Germline lookup yields CDR1 MNHEY and CDR2 SMNVEV (reference sequence). V was shortened by 3 bases and J by 2 bases, with 9 bases between the two germline ends. CDR3 sequence reads: CASSLGQYTDTQYF. CDR3 in DNA: TGTGCCAGCAGTTTGGGGCAGTACACAGATACGCAGTATTTT.

This clonotype was detected ten times or more. J is TRBJ2-7 and V is TRBV3-1, with D unresolved. Germline loops: CDR1 LGHDT, CDR2 YNNKEL (reference sequence). Trimming removed 4 bases from V and 2 bases from J, with 6 bases in between. This CDR3 is built from 12 residues. CDR3 in amino acids: CASSLLAYEQYF. The CDR3 DNA sequence: TGTGCCAGCAGCCTCCTGGCCTACGAGCAGTACTTC.

As regards this clonotype: The junction does not match germline at one end; this may be a read error. The chain links TRBV10-3 to TRBJ2-1; tentatively, D is TRBD2 (5 bases). This CDR3 is built from 12 residues. The germline gives CDR1 ENHRY, CDR2 SYGVKD. The CDR3 spells CAISGEPGKQLF. The CDR3 bases are TGTGCCATCAGTGGGGAGCCGGGTAAGCAGCTCTTC.

This clonotype was detected many times. CDR3 amino acids: CASSLPRYEQYF. The CDR3, as DNA: TGTGCCAGCAGTTTACCGAGATACGAGCAGTACTTC. This rearrangement joins TRBV28 to TRBJ2-7; D is uncertain. Trimming left V 2 bases short and J 4 bases short, with 6 bases between. The length of the CDR3 is 12 residues. The germline gives CDR1 MDHEN, CDR2 SYDVKM.

This clonotype has at least ten counts. This rearrangement joins TRBV6-2 or TRBV6-3 to TRBJ1-4, with D perhaps matching TRBD1 (6 bases). CDR1 is MNHEY and CDR2 is SVGEGT in the germline V gene. V lost 5 bases and J 1 base, leaving 8 bases between the germline ends. CDR3 length: 14 amino acids. The chain's CDR3 is CASSPTGTNEKLFF. The CDR3 DNA sequence: TGTGCCAGCAGTCCGACAGGAACTAATGAAAAACTGTTTTTT.